Each of the 25 T cell receptor beta chains below was sequenced from the same sample in a study of CD8 T cells in Susac syndrome. Random hexamers were used to reverse transcribe the RNA input (roughly 0.5 to 1 ug). MiXCR, applied by TCRdb to the immunoSEQ multiplex PCR reads, yields one record per CDR3 protein. The table lists under 150,000 distinct CDR3 sequences, approximately 94% of them singletons. Sequencing was done on a sample of CD4+ T cells from PBMCs. The receptors were gathered from a human donor with Susac syndrome.

This rearrangement joins TRBV9 to TRBJ1-2; D not certain. The V end lost 4 bases, the J end lost 8 bases, and 21 bases lay between the germline ends. CDR3 size: 15 residues. Germline-derived CDR1 and CDR2 are SGDLS and YYNGEE. CDR3 bases: TGTGCCAGCAGCCCCCTTCGTCAAACAAATCAAGGCTACACCTTC. Its translation: CASSPLRQTNQGYTF.

The table lists this clonotype with a count of one. The chain links TRBV14 to TRBJ2-5; TRBD2 agrees at 9 bases. J gave up 5 bases and V 3 bases, and 7 bases lay outside the gene matches. Per germline, CDR1 SGHDN and CDR2 FVKESK. CDR3 size: 15 residues. The CDR3 spells CASSHGGTSRETQYF. The DNA of the CDR3 is TGTGCCAGCAGCCACGGTGGGACTAGCCGGGAGACCCAGTACTTC.

This chain connects TRBV7-6 to TRBJ2-7; D might be TRBD2 (6 bases). Per the germline V gene, CDR1 is SGHVS and CDR2 is FNYEAQ. V was pared by 0 bases and J by 2 bases, with 8 bases between. The CDR3 has 14 residues. CDR3 loop: CASSLAGGAYEQYF. DNA for the CDR3: TGTGCCAGCAGCTTAGCGGGGGGTGCCTACGAGCAGTACTTC.

The V call is TRBV29-1, the J call TRBJ2-3; D possibly uses TRBD1 or TRBD2 (5 bases each). CDR1 and CDR2 from the germline V gene are SQVTM and ANQGSEA. This CDR3 is built from 13 residues. Trimming removed 7 bases at V and 0 bases at J, with 11 bases between. The CDR3 DNA follows: TGCAGCGCCGAGGGGCAGAGCACAGATACGCAGTATTTT. Amino acid sequence: CSAEGQSTDTQYF.

This clonotype has only one observation. This chain connects TRBV20-1 to TRBJ2-3, with a tentative D call TRBD2 (5 bases). V dropped 5 bases and J dropped 0 bases, with 12 bases sitting between them. The CDR3 is made up of 14 amino acids. CDR1 is DFQATT and CDR2 is SNEGSKA in the germline V gene (reference sequence). The CDR3 protein is CSAPWAGSTDTQYF. CDR3 nucleotide sequence: TGCAGTGCTCCCTGGGCGGGCAGCACAGATACGCAGTATTTT.

This clonotype was counted a few times. This chain connects TRBV12-3 or TRBV12-4 to TRBJ1-3; D is ambiguous. CDR3 length equals 12 residues. V was cut by 8 bases and J by 0 bases, with 5 bases left in between. CDR3 nucleotide sequence: TGTGCCAGCCGTATCTCTGGAAACACCATATATTTT. Protein sequence: CASRISGNTIYF.

This chain links TRBV4-2 with TRBJ2-3; D is ambiguous. This CDR3 has 15 residues. CDR1 and CDR2 from the germline V gene are LGHNA and YNFKEQ. Between the trimmed V and J ends, which lost 1 base and 9 bases, there was a span of 17 bases. CDR3 protein: CASSQVYVAEETQYF. In DNA, the CDR3 is TGTGCCAGCAGCCAAGTCTACGTTGCTGAAGAGACGCAGTATTTT.

The CDR3 loop is CASSISVTEAFF. In nucleotides, the CDR3 is TGTGCCAGTAGTATCAGTGTCACTGAAGCTTTCTTT. This chain uses TRBV19 with TRBJ1-1, with D hard to call. Trimming cost V 3 bases and J 4 bases, with 6 bases left between them. The germline V gene has CDR1 LNHDA and CDR2 SQIVND (reference sequence). The CDR3 is made up of 12 amino acids.

The chain employs TRBV29-1 and TRBJ2-5; D not certain. With 4 bases removed from V and 4 bases from J, the gap between germline ends came to 7 bases. This CDR3 spans 11 amino acids. Germline lookup yields CDR1 SQVTM and CDR2 ANQGSEA. DNA for the CDR3: TGCAGCGTTGGACGAGGAGAGACCCAGTACTTC. Its translation: CSVGRGETQYF.

The CDR3 loop reads CASRFQRTGEKTQYF. CDR3 bases: TGTGCCAGCAGGTTCCAGAGGACAGGGGAGAAGACCCAGTACTTC. This chain uses TRBV28 with TRBJ2-5; 9 bases match TRBD1. Germline CDR1 reads MDHEN; CDR2 reads SYDVKM. J lost 6 bases, V lost 6 bases, and 11 bases had no gene match. The CDR3 loop spans 15 amino acids.

V usage is TRBV5-1 and J usage is TRBJ2-1; 9 nucleotides line up with TRBD1. V was clipped by 4 bases and J by 3 bases; unmatched bases: 5. In germline, CDR1 is SGHRS, CDR2 YFSETQ. The CDR3 runs 15 residues. In DNA form, the CDR3 reads TGCGCCAGCAGCCCCCGGGACAGGGTCTACAATGAGCAGTTCTTC. Amino acids: CASSPRDRVYNEQFF.

This chain joins TRBV12-3 or TRBV12-4 and TRBJ2-5; the D gene is possibly TRBD1 (5 bases). This CDR3 region has 11 residues. V was clipped by 8 bases and J by 7 bases, with 11 bases between them. The CDR3 sequence: CASQGPGTQYF. The CDR3, as DNA: TGTGCCAGCCAGGGCCCCGGGACCCAGTACTTC.

The chain carries TRBV9 and TRBJ1-6; D is unresolved. Deletions cut 2 bases from V and 7 bases from J, with 4 bases between. The germline V gene encodes CDR1 SGDLS and CDR2 YYNGEE. The CDR3 is 12 amino acids. The CDR3 DNA reads TGTGCCAGCAGCGTCGAAAATTCACCCCTCCACTTT. This encodes CASSVENSPLHF.

The V gene is TRBV28, the J gene TRBJ2-3; 8 bases fit TRBD1. The ends lost 2 bases at V and 1 base at J; junction bases unmatched: 8. The V gene's germline CDR1 is MDHEN and CDR2 SYDVKM. The CDR3 length is 17 residues. For the CDR3, the DNA is TGTGCCAGCAGTTTAGGGCGGACAGGGTTTGGCACAGATACGCAGTATTTT. It specifies CASSLGRTGFGTDTQYF. Full variable domain (missing parts from reference TRBV28 and TRBJ2-3): DVKVTQSSRYLVKRTGEKVFLECVQDMDHENMFWYRQDPGLGLRLIYFSYDVKMKEKGDIPEGYSVSREKKERFSLILESASTNQTSMYLCASSLGRTGFGTDTQYFGPGTRLTVL.

This clonotype appeared a few times. J is TRBJ2-4 and V is TRBV11-2, with 10 nucleotides matching TRBD2. The CDR3 length is 15 residues. J lost 7 bases, V lost 5 bases, and 8 bases had no gene match. Germline values: CDR1 SGHAT, CDR2 FQNNGV. The CDR3 coding sequence is TGTGCCAGCAGCGCCAGCGGGAGGGCTGGGAACATTCAGTACTTC. This gives the protein CASSASGRAGNIQYF.

The sample holds one count of this clonotype. V and J are TRBV14 and TRBJ2-2, with a weak D call TRBD2 (5 bases). Between the trimmed V and J ends, which lost 0 bases and 8 bases, there was a span of 13 bases. The CDR3 extends over 15 amino acids. The germline CDR1 and CDR2 sequences are SGHDN and FVKESK. CDR3 amino acids: CASSQDRIRGGELFF. Here the CDR3 DNA reads TGTGCCAGCAGCCAAGATCGGATCCGAGGGGGGGAGCTGTTTTTT.

The chain recombines TRBV28 with TRBJ1-1; the D is unclear. Trimming took off 7 bases at V and 0 bases at J, with 9 bases between the two ends. This CDR3 has 13 amino acids. Germline lookup yields CDR1 MDHEN and CDR2 SYDVKM. The CDR3 loop reads CASTSSVNTEAFF. The CDR3 DNA follows: TGTGCCAGCACCTCGAGCGTGAACACTGAAGCTTTCTTT. The whole variable domain, remainder taken from reference TRBV28 and TRBJ1-1, is DVKVTQSSRYLVKRTGEKVFLECVQDMDHENMFWYRQDPGLGLRLIYFSYDVKMKEKGDIPEGYSVSREKKERFSLILESASTNQTSMYLCASTSSVNTEAFFGQGTRLTVV.

The chain is built from TRBV27 and TRBJ2-5, with D unresolved. Germline lookup yields CDR1 MNHEY and CDR2 SMNVEV (reference sequence). This CDR3 region has 15 residues. Trimming pared 2 bases from V and 5 bases from J, leaving 15 bases between. Here the CDR3 DNA reads TGTGCCAGCAGTTTAGGGCTTCCCCAAGGGGAGACCCAGTACTTC. As protein: CASSLGLPQGETQYF.

The V and J genes are TRBV20-1 and TRBJ1-2; D uncertain. V lost 5 bases and J lost 2, with 9 bases in between. The V gene's germline CDR1 is DFQATT and CDR2 SNEGSKA (reference sequence). The CDR3 totals 12 residues. CDR3 DNA: TGCAGTGCTGGTGACACGAACTATGGCTACACCTTC. It specifies CSAGDTNYGYTF.

The chain uses TRBV20-1 and TRBJ2-7; D gene ambiguous. Per germline, CDR1 DFQATT and CDR2 SNEGSKA (reference sequence). Trimming stripped 3 bases from V and 4 bases from J, with 7 bases between. The CDR3 has 11 residues. The DNA for the CDR3 is TGCAGTGCTAGTCAGGAGTACGAGCAGTACTTC. Its translation is CSASQEYEQYF.

The V call is TRBV5-1, the J call TRBJ2-1, with 9 bases that match TRBD2. The germline CDR1 and CDR2 sequences are SGHRS and YFSETQ. V shed 5 bases and J 12 bases; nucleotides not matched to a gene: 9. The CDR3 has 13 amino acids. CDR3 in DNA: TGCGCCAGCAGTGTGCGGGGGGGCGGGGTGCAGTTCTTC. It encodes CASSVRGGGVQFF.

This clonotype has only a few counts. The CDR3 loop is CASSLQGNTEAFF. DNA of the CDR3: TGTGCCAGCAGTTTACAGGGGAACACTGAAGCTTTCTTT. The chain couples TRBV7-2 to TRBJ1-1; TRBD1 might be the D (6 bases). The CDR3 has 13 amino acids. Germline CDR1 is SGHTA and CDR2 is FQGNSA. V dropped 6 bases and J dropped 1 base, with 9 bases sitting between them.

The V call is TRBV28, the J call TRBJ1-2; D might be TRBD1 (5 bases). The germline V and J ends were trimmed by 7 bases and 3 bases, with 9 bases remaining between them. Germline V CDR1 and CDR2: MDHEN, SYDVKM. CDR3 length: 12 amino acids. Here the CDR3 DNA reads TGTGCCAGCACCGGGACTTACTATGGCTACACCTTC. Translated, it gives CASTGTYYGYTF.

The chain combines TRBV20-1 with TRBJ1-5; D gene ambiguous. CDR1 and CDR2 from the germline V gene are DFQATT and SNEGSKA (reference sequence). The CDR3 is made up of 14 amino acids. V was pared by 3 bases and J by 5 bases, with 14 bases between. The DNA of the CDR3 is TGCAGTGCTAGCCCCCGGGCCGCCCATCAGCCCCAGCATTTT. This gives the protein CSASPRAAHQPQHF.

The chain couples TRBV12-3 or TRBV12-4 to TRBJ1-1; D is possibly TRBD1 (5 bases). The CDR3 is 12 amino acids. Trimming cost V 7 bases and J 4 bases, with 10 bases left between them. The CDR3 nucleotides are TGTGCCAGCAAGAAAAGGGGCACTGAAGCTTTCTTT. It translates to CASKKRGTEAFF.